These T cell receptor beta chains were read from a single sample in a study of T cells after yellow fever vaccination. Via MiXCR, TCRdb re-called the 5' RACE reads, giving one row per CDR3 protein. This sample has some 390,000 distinct CDR3 sequences, with roughly a sixth found just once. The sample here was PBMCs, taken before the yellow fever booster vaccination. The receptors were gathered from a young man who received the YFV17D yellow fever vaccine. The CDR3 runs from the conserved cysteine through the conserved F or W. Fields, in order: D gene, J gene, clone size, V gene, CDR3 DNA, CDR3 protein. D genes are given only for firm matches. Size tells how often a clone was seen (once, few, many) or the class of an expanded clone, and some rows leave it out.

>TRBD1|TRBJ1-1|-|TRBV7-2
TGTGCCAGCAGCTTAGCGGGGACAGGGCGGATCACTGAAGCTTTCTTT
CASSLAGTGRITEAFF
>TRBD1|TRBJ2-7|-|TRBV5-1
TGCGCCAGCAGCTTTGGGGCCCTCAGGGGGCCAGGGTACGAGCAGTACTTC
CASSFGALRGPGYEQYF
>-|TRBJ1-3|-|TRBV10-3
TGTGCCATCTTCTCTCCGTCCTCTGGAAACACCATATATTTT
CAIFSPSSGNTIYF
>-|TRBJ2-1|few|TRBV7-6
TGTGCCAGTGCTGTCGGGGGGCCTGTGAATGAGCAGTTCTTC
CASAVGGPVNEQFF
>-|TRBJ2-5|-|TRBV7-7
TGTGCCAGCAGCTCCCCTATGGGGACCCAGTACTTC
CASSSPMGTQYF
>TRBD1|TRBJ1-2|-|TRBV7-2
TGTGCCAGCAGCCTCGACAGGGATCATGGCTACACCTTC
CASSLDRDHGYTF
>-|TRBJ1-5|-|TRBV13
TGTGCCAGCAGCCTGTCTGGCAGTCAGCCCCAGCATTTT
CASSLSGSQPQHF
>-|TRBJ2-2|few|TRBV5-6
TGTGCCAGCAGCTTGGCGTTGCGGTCCACCGGGGAGCTGTTTTTT
CASSLALRSTGELFF
>-|TRBJ1-4|-|TRBV30
TGTGCCTGGAGTGCCGTCGGGTCGGCTAATGAAAAACTGTTTTTT
CAWSAVGSANEKLFF
>TRBD2|TRBJ2-1|-|TRBV4-1
TGCGCCAGCAGGGCGAAGAGCGGGGCGTGGGAGCAGTTCTTC
CASRAKSGAWEQFF
>-|TRBJ2-6|-|TRBV29-1
TGCAGCGTTGCTTCGAGGGGGGCCCTGAGCTCTGGGGCCAACGTCCTGACTTTC
CSVASRGALSSGANVLTF
>TRBD1|TRBJ2-7|-|TRBV7-9
TGTGCCAGCAGCCTACCCCAGGGGACAGGATCCTACGAGCAGTACTTC
CASSLPQGTGSYEQYF
>-|TRBJ2-5|-|TRBV18
TGTGCCAGCGGCGGGGTCTGGGACAAGGAGACCCAGTACTTC
CASGGVWDKETQYF
>-|TRBJ2-1|-|TRBV20-1
TGCAGTGCTAGAGGAGGGGCCCTTTACAATGAGCAGTTCTTC
CSARGGALYNEQFF
>-|TRBJ2-5|-|TRBV6-2/TRBV6-3
TGTGCCAGCAGCACAACAGGTTCCGAGACCCAGTACTTC
CASSTTGSETQYF
>TRBD1|TRBJ1-3|-|TRBV5-1
TGCGCCAGCAGCTTCGGCCAGGGGGCGGGTGGAAACACCATATATTTT
CASSFGQGAGGNTIYF
>TRBD1|TRBJ2-2|many|TRBV6-5
TGTGCCAGCAGAACCGGGACAGCGAACACCGGGGAGCTGTTTTTT
CASRTGTANTGELFF
>-|TRBJ1-5|many|TRBV9
TGTGCCAGCAGCTCGGGGGAACATCCCGATCAGCCCCAGCATTTT
CASSSGEHPDQPQHF
>-|TRBJ1-5|-|TRBV6-2/TRBV6-3
TGTGCCAGCAGGAAGGACAGCCGGGGTCAGCCCCAGCATTTT
CASRKDSRGQPQHF
>TRBD1|TRBJ2-5|-|TRBV6-5
TGTGCCAGCAGCCTACGGACAGGGCGAATGAAAGAGACCCAGTACTTC
CASSLRTGRMKETQYF
>-|TRBJ2-6|-|TRBV5-1
TGCGCCAGCAGCTTCACCGGCTCTGGGGCCAACGTCCTGACTTTC
CASSFTGSGANVLTF
>-|TRBJ2-2|few|TRBV20-1
TGCAGTGCTAGAGGAATTCGGGGATCGAACACCGGGGAGCTGTTTTTT
CSARGIRGSNTGELFF
>TRBD2|TRBJ2-5|many|TRBV7-2
TGTGCCAGCAGCTTGAGTGGAGCGGGGGGCCAAGAGACCCAGTACTTC
CASSLSGAGGQETQYF
>TRBD1|TRBJ2-7|few|TRBV29-1
TGCAGCGTTGAAGGGGACAGAAGGAACGAGCAGTACTTC
CSVEGDRRNEQYF
>-|TRBJ2-2|-|TRBV20-1
TGCAGTGCTAGAGATCTGAGGCATGGCGGGGAGCTGTTTTTT
CSARDLRHGGELFF